Sequencing of this T cell receptor beta chain was carried out in a study of shared clonotypes between healthy human individuals. General study findings and limits: Some naive CD4 clonotypes, around 4.7%, turned up in common across four donors.

Each sorted subset replicate got 200 ng genomic DNA, tens of thousands of genomes. The table came from immunoSEQ multiplex PCR; TCRdb's copy has only in-frame clones and leaves some out. The sample carries about 2 million clones, just under 95% recorded once. The germline CDR1 and CDR2 sequences are MGHRA and YSYEKL. The CDR3 consists of 13 residues. V was pared by 1 base and J by 3 bases, with 7 bases between. Worth noting for this clone: Its target is unknown. Other DNA sequences in the same sample also yield this CDR3.

CD45RO-negative, CCR7-selected cells formed the naive CD8 fraction, which excluded terminally differentiated effector memory CD45RA+ cells. Every contributor of samples was a Caucasian grown-up residing in Nashville, Tennessee. The chain couples TRBV4-1 to TRBJ2-7; D uncertain. The source is a young man in good health. The sample taken for sequencing was naive CD8+ T cells sorted from blood. CDR3 DNA: TGCGCCAGCAGCCAAGTCCGCAGCTACGAGCAGTACTTC. It specifies CASSQVRSYEQYF.